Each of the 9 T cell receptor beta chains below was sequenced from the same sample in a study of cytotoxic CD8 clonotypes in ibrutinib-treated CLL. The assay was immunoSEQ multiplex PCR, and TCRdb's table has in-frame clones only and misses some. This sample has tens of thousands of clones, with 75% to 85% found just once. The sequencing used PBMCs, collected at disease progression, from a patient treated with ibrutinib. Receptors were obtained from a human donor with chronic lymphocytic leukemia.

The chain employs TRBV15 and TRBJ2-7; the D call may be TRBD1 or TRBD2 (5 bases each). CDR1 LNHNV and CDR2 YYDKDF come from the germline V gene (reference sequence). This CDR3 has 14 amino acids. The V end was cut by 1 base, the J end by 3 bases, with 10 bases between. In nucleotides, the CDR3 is TGTGCCACCAGCAGAGGGGGGACCCGCTACGAGCAGTACTTC. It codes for CATSRGGTRYEQYF.

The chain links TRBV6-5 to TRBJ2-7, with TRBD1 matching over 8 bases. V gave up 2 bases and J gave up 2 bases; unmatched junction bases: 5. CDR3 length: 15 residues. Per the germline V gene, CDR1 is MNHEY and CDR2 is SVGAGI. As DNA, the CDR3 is TGTGCCAGCAGTTACCCCAGGGGGCTAACCTACGAGCAGTACTTC. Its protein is CASSYPRGLTYEQYF.

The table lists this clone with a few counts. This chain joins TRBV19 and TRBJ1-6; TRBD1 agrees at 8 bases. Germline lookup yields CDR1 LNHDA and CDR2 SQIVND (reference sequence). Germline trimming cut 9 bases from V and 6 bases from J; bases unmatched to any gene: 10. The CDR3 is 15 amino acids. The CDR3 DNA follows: TGTGCCAGCGTATGGACAGGGAGCAGTAATTCACCCCTCCACTTT. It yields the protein CASVWTGSSNSPLHF.

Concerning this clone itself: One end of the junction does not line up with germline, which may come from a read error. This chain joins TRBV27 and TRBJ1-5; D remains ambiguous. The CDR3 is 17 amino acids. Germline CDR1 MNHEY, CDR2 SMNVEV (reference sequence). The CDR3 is CASSLSKTAINNQPQHF. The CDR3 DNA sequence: TGTGCCAGCAGTCTATCGAAGACGGCCATAAACAATCAGCCCCAGCATTTT.

The CDR3 is CASVTGTNSPLHF. CDR3 bases: TGTGCCAGCGTAACAGGGACCAATTCACCCCTCCACTTT. The V and J genes are TRBV19 and TRBJ1-6; TRBD1 might be the D (6 bases). Germline-derived CDR1 and CDR2 are LNHDA and SQIVND (reference sequence). The CDR3 length is 13 residues. The V end lost 9 bases, the J end lost 7 bases, and 13 bases lay between the germline ends.

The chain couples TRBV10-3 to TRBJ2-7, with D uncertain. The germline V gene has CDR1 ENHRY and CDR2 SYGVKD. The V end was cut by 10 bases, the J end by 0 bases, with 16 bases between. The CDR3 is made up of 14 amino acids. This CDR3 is CATRNVVSSYEQYF. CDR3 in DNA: TGTGCCACCAGGAATGTGGTAAGCTCCTACGAGCAGTACTTC.

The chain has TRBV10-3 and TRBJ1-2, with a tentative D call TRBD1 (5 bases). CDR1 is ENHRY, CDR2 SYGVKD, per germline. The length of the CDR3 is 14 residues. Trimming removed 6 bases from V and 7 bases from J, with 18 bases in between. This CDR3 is CAIREIGEVSGYTF. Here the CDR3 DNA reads TGTGCCATCAGAGAGATAGGGGAGGTTTCTGGCTACACCTTC.

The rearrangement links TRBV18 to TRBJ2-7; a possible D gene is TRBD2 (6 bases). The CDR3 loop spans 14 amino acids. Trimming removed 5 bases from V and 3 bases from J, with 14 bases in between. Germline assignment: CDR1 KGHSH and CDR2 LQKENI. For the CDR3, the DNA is TGTGCCAGCTCATCCATCCTGGGGGGCTACGAGCAGTACTTC. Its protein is CASSSILGGYEQYF.

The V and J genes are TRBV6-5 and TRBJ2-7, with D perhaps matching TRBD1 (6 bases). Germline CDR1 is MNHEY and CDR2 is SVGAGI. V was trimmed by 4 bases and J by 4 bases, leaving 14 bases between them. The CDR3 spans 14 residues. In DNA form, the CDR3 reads TGTGCCAGCAGTTTTTCCAGGGGCGGATACGAGCAGTACTTC. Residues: CASSFSRGGYEQYF.